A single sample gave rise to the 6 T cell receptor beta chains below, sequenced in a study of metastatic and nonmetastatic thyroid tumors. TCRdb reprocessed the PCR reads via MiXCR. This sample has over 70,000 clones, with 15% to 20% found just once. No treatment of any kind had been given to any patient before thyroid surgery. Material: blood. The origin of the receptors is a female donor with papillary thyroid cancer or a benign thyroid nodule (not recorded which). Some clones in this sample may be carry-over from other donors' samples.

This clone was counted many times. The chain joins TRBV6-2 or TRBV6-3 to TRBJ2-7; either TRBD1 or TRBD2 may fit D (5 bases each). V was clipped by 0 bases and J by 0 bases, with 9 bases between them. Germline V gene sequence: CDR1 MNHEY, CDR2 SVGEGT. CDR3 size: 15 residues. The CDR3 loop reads CASSYSSGSSYEQYF. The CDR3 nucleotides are TGTGCCAGCAGTTACTCGTCAGGGAGCTCCTACGAGCAGTACTTC.

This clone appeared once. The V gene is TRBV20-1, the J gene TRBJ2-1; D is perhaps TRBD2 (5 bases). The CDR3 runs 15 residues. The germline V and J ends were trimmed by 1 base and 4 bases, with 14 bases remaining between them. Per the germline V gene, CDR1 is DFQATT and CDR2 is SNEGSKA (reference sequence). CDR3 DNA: TGCAGTGCTAGAGTTCCCAGGACTGTTTACAATGAGCAGTTCTTC. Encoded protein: CSARVPRTVYNEQFF.

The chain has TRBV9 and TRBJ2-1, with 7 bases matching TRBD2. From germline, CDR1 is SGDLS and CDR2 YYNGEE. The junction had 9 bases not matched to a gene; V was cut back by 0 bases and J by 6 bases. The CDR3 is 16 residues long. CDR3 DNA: TGTGCCAGCAGCGTAGATGGGCGACTAGCTTTCAATGAGCAGTTCTTC. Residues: CASSVDGRLAFNEQFF.

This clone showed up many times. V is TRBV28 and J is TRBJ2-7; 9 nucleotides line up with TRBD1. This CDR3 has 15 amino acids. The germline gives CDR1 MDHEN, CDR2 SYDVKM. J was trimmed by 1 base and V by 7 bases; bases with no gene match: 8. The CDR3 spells CASNAPGQGSYEQYF. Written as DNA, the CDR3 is TGTGCCAGCAACGCACCGGGACAGGGATCCTACGAGCAGTACTTC. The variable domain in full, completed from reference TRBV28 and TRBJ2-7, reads DVKVTQSSRYLVKRTGEKVFLECVQDMDHENMFWYRQDPGLGLRLIYFSYDVKMKEKGDIPEGYSVSREKKERFSLILESASTNQTSMYLCASNAPGQGSYEQYFGPGTRLTVT.

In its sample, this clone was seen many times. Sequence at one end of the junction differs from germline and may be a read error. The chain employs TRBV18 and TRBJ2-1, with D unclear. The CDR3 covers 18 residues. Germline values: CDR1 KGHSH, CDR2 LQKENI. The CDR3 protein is CASSPISDRRSSYNKQFF. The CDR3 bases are TGTGCCAGCTCACCGATCAGCGACCGCCGAAGCTCCTACAATAAGCAGTTCTTC.

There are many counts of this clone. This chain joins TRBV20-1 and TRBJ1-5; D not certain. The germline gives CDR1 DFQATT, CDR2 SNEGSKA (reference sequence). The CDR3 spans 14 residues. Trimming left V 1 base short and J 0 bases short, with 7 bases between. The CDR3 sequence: CSARVGDSNQPQHF. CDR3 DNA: TGCAGTGCTAGAGTCGGGGATAGCAATCAGCCCCAGCATTTT.